This entry lists 23 T cell receptor beta chains sequenced from one sample in a study of OX40 agonist ivuxolimab in advanced cancers. Libraries were prepared by immunoSEQ multiplex PCR; TCRdb keeps only in-frame clonotypes and omits some of them. Among roughly 100,000 clones listed, 85% to 90% were seen once. Sequencing was performed on CD4+ or CD8+ T cells sorted from blood, taken in a trial of the OX40 agonist ivuxolimab. The receptors stem from an adult with an advanced solid tumor such as melanoma, head and neck, liver or kidney cancer.

V is TRBV5-6 and J is TRBJ2-3; D might be TRBD1 (6 bases). CDR3 length: 16 residues. CDR1 is SGHDT, CDR2 YYEEEE, per germline. V lost 3 bases and J lost 3, with 17 bases in between. This CDR3 reads CASSYGAGASTDTQYF. CDR3 nucleotide sequence: TGTGCCAGCAGCTATGGGGCAGGGGCGAGTACAGATACGCAGTATTTT.

Comment on this clone: The sample holds other DNA sequences that translate to the same CDR3. V is TRBV6-6 and J is TRBJ2-7, with 8 bases aligning to TRBD1. Germline-derived CDR1 and CDR2 are MNHNY and SVGAGI (reference sequence). This CDR3 contains 16 residues. V lost 7 bases to trimming and J lost 3 bases; unmatched junction nucleotides: 14. The CDR3, as DNA: TGTGCCAGCACCATTACGGGTTTTGGGACAGGCTACGAGCAGTACTTC. Protein product: CASTITGFGTGYEQYF.

The rearrangement joins TRBV15 to TRBJ2-2; perhaps TRBD2 as D (5 bases). The V and J ends lost 0 bases and 6 bases respectively, with 5 bases between them. Germline V lookup: CDR1 LNHNV, CDR2 YYDKDF (reference sequence). CDR3 size: 13 residues. CDR3 sequence (DNA): TGTGCCACCAGCAGAGACGGGGCCGGGGAGCTGTTTTTT. Its protein is CATSRDGAGELFF. The variable domain in full, completed from reference TRBV15 and TRBJ2-2, reads DAMVIQNPRYQVTQFGKPVTLSCSQTLNHNVMYWYQQKSSQAPKLLFHYYDKDFNNEADTPDNFQSRRPNTSFCFLDIRSPGLGDTAMYLCATSRDGAGELFFGEGSRLTVL.

The chain carries TRBV27 and TRBJ2-1; TRBD2 is a possible D gene (5 bases). Germline V gives CDR1 MNHEY, CDR2 SMNVEV (reference sequence). Trimming took off 8 bases at V and 8 bases at J, with 16 bases between the two ends. This CDR3 is built from 13 residues. The CDR3 loop reads CASGRSHRDEQFF. DNA of the CDR3: TGTGCCAGCGGGAGATCCCACCGGGATGAGCAGTTCTTC.

The rearrangement joins TRBV6-4 to TRBJ2-7, with a possible D match to TRBD1 (5 bases). CDR3 length: 12 residues. Trimming took off 2 bases at V and 11 bases at J, with 13 bases between the two ends. Germline V CDR1 and CDR2: MRHNA, SNTAGT. CDR3 DNA sequence: TGTGCCAGCAGTGACACAACTACAGGAAAGTACTTC. It translates to CASSDTTTGKYF.

The genes are TRBV4-3 and TRBJ1-1; weak D call: TRBD1 (5 bases). Trimming shortened V by 2 bases and J by 3 bases, and 13 bases separated the two germline ends. The germline CDR1 and CDR2 sequences are LGHNA and YSLEER. The CDR3 has 15 amino acids. Here the CDR3 reads CASSQQWAGDTEAFF. CDR3 in DNA: TGCGCCAGCAGCCAACAATGGGCGGGGGACACTGAAGCTTTCTTT.

The chain employs TRBV30 and TRBJ2-6; either TRBD1 or TRBD2 may supply D (5 bases each). V was shortened by 1 base and J by 3 bases, with 10 bases between the two germline ends. The CDR3 covers 15 residues. CDR1 is GTSNPN and CDR2 is SVGIG in the germline V gene (reference sequence). CDR3 coding DNA: TGTGCCTGGAGTGAGGGACCTTATGGGGCCAACGTCCTGACTTTC. Protein product: CAWSEGPYGANVLTF.

The chain combines TRBV11-2 with TRBJ1-4; the D is unclear. CDR1 and CDR2 from the germline V gene are SGHAT and FQNNGV. Deletions cut 5 bases from V and 4 bases from J, with 11 bases between. This CDR3 contains 14 residues. DNA for the CDR3: TGTGCCAGCAGCCAGCGCCGAGATAATGAAAAACTGTTTTTT. This gives the protein CASSQRRDNEKLFF.

The chain has TRBV19 and TRBJ2-6; weak D call: TRBD1 (5 bases). The CDR3 is made up of 17 amino acids. CDR1 and CDR2 from the germline V gene are LNHDA and SQIVND (reference sequence). Trimming shortened V by 5 bases and J by 1 base, and 15 bases separated the two germline ends. The chain's CDR3 is CASSPSTVRSGANVLTF. For the CDR3, the DNA is TGTGCCAGTAGTCCATCGACAGTCAGGTCTGGGGCCAACGTCCTGACTTTC.

The V gene is TRBV5-1, the J gene TRBJ1-1; TRBD1 aligns across 7 bases. J lost 0 bases, V lost 6 bases, and 20 bases had no gene match. The V gene's germline CDR1 is SGHRS and CDR2 YFSETQ. The CDR3 is 19 residues long. CDR3 bases: TGCGCCAGCACCACATTGCCCGGGACAGTTCGTTTTATGAACACTGAAGCTTTCTTT. Translated, it gives CASTTLPGTVRFMNTEAFF.

A single count supports this clone. The chain employs TRBV7-9 and TRBJ2-3; D is unclear. Trimming pared 1 base from V and 3 bases from J, leaving 2 bases between. The germline gives CDR1 SEHNR, CDR2 FQNEAQ (reference sequence). The CDR3 spans 12 residues. The CDR3 coding sequence is TGTGCCAGCAGCTTAGGGACAGATACGCAGTATTTT. This sequence encodes CASSLGTDTQYF.

The chain links TRBV5-1 to TRBJ1-4; D uncertain. The germline V and J ends were trimmed by 4 bases and 4 bases, with 11 bases remaining between them. The CDR3 sequence is 14 residues long. Germline CDR1 and CDR2: SGHRS and YFSETQ. DNA of the CDR3: TGCGCCAGCAGCCGGGAGCCCGGTAATGAAAAACTGTTTTTT. Translation gives CASSREPGNEKLFF.

The J gene is TRBJ2-2, the V gene TRBV6-6, with TRBD2 matching 7 bases. J lost 5 bases, V lost 0 bases, and 3 bases had no gene match. Germline V lookup: CDR1 MNHNY, CDR2 SVGAGI (reference sequence). This CDR3 contains 15 residues. The CDR3 bases are TGTGCCAGCAGTTACTCGACCGGGGGGACCGGGGAGCTGTTTTTT. Translating gives CASSYSTGGTGELFF.

Remarks on this clone: At the DNA level, this CDR3 is encoded by other sequences in the same sample as well. The chain links TRBV14 to TRBJ1-1; D unresolved. The CDR3 extends over 13 amino acids. Germline V gene lookup returns CDR1 SGHDN and CDR2 FVKESK. V lost 4 bases, J lost 1 base, and 7 bases lay in between. The CDR3 coding sequence is TGTGCCAGCAGCCGGCAGGAGAACACTGAAGCTTTCTTT. Protein: CASSRQENTEAFF.

The chain links TRBV27 to TRBJ2-7; D tentatively reads TRBD1 or TRBD2 (5 bases each). Germline V gene lookup returns CDR1 MNHEY and CDR2 SMNVEV (reference sequence). The CDR3 runs to 14 residues. V was pared by 0 bases and J by 2 bases, with 8 bases between. In nucleotides, the CDR3 is TGTGCCAGCAGTTTATCCGGGGCAACCTACGAGCAGTACTTC. As protein: CASSLSGATYEQYF.

V and J are TRBV28 and TRBJ2-2, with 8 nucleotides matching TRBD1. Germline lookup yields CDR1 MDHEN and CDR2 SYDVKM. The CDR3 loop spans 14 amino acids. Trimming at V came to 6 bases and at J to 4 bases, leaving 4 bases not matched to a gene. This CDR3 is CASSPGGRTGELFF. In DNA, the CDR3 is TGTGCCAGCAGCCCAGGGGGCCGCACCGGGGAGCTGTTTTTT. Supplemented by reference TRBV28 and TRBJ2-2, the full variable domain reads DVKVTQSSRYLVKRTGEKVFLECVQDMDHENMFWYRQDPGLGLRLIYFSYDVKMKEKGDIPEGYSVSREKKERFSLILESASTNQTSMYLCASSPGGRTGELFFGEGSRLTVL.

The chain recombines TRBV25-1 with TRBJ1-1, with TRBD1 as a possible D gene (6 bases). V lost 7 bases, J lost 0 bases, and 12 bases lay in between. Per germline, CDR1 MGHDK and CDR2 SYGVNS. This CDR3 contains 14 residues. This CDR3 is CASNPTGLNTEAFF. DNA for the CDR3: TGTGCCAGCAATCCAACAGGGCTGAACACTGAAGCTTTCTTT.

The chain combines TRBV7-9 with TRBJ1-5; D gene uncertain. Germline V gives CDR1 SEHNR, CDR2 FQNEAQ (reference sequence). The CDR3 totals 13 residues. V lost 5 bases, J lost 4 bases, and 9 bases lay in between. CDR3 amino acids: CASSVMGNQPQHF. CDR3 sequence (DNA): TGTGCCAGCAGCGTCATGGGTAATCAGCCCCAGCATTTT. The full variable domain, its missing parts supplied by reference TRBV7-9 and TRBJ1-5, is DTGVSQNPRHKITKRGQNVTFRCDPISEHNRLYWYRQTLGQGPEFLTYFQNEAQLEKSRLLSDRFSAERPKGSFSTLEIQRTEQGDSAMYLCASSVMGNQPQHFGDGTRLSIL.

This chain links TRBV6-1 with TRBJ1-1, with a weak D call TRBD1 (6 bases). Trimming removed 7 bases from V and 4 bases from J, with 13 bases in between. Germline V gene sequence: CDR1 MNHNS, CDR2 SASEGT. The CDR3 runs to 13 residues. The CDR3: CASNEGGVTEAFF. The CDR3 DNA follows: TGTGCCAGCAACGAAGGGGGTGTCACTGAAGCTTTCTTT.

J is TRBJ2-3 and V is TRBV30; 9 bases are a match to TRBD1. The CDR3 spans 16 residues. Trimming cost V 4 bases and J 3 bases; bases outside gene matches: 11. CDR1 is GTSNPN, CDR2 SVGIG, per germline (reference sequence). The CDR3 region is CAWTPGTGRGTDTQYF. Here the CDR3 DNA reads TGTGCCTGGACTCCAGGGACAGGGAGGGGGACAGATACGCAGTATTTT. The whole variable domain, remainder taken from reference TRBV30 and TRBJ2-3, is SQTIHQWPATLVQPVGSPLSLECTVEGTSNPNLYWYRQAAGRGLQLLFYSVGIGQISSEVPQNLSASRPQDRQFILSSKKLLLSDSGFYLCAWTPGTGRGTDTQYFGPGTRLTVL.

J is TRBJ1-2 and V is TRBV7-2; 7 nucleotides line up with TRBD1. V lost 1 base, J lost 4 bases, and 15 bases stayed unmatched. The CDR3 is made up of 18 amino acids. CDR1 is SGHTA, CDR2 FQGNSA, per germline. The DNA for the CDR3 is TGTGCCAGCAGCTTAGGATCCGGCGGGAACAGGGGAGTCTATGGCTACACCTTC. It translates to CASSLGSGGNRGVYGYTF.

CDR3 coding DNA: TGCGCCAGCAGCCGCCTGGCAGGGGGCGGTTCACCCCTCCACTTT. It specifies CASSRLAGGGSPLHF. The chain combines TRBV4-3 with TRBJ1-6, with TRBD1 identical over 8 bases. V shed 4 bases, J shed 9 bases, and the junction held 8 bases outside the gene matches. CDR1 and CDR2 from the germline V gene are LGHNA and YSLEER. The CDR3 runs to 15 residues.

This sequence joins TRBV7-9 and TRBJ2-5; TRBD1 is a possible D gene (5 bases). Germline values: CDR1 SEHNR, CDR2 FQNEAQ (reference sequence). This CDR3 has 15 amino acids. V was cut by 1 base and J by 4 bases, with 13 bases left in between. The CDR3 DNA follows: TGTGCCAGCAGCTTAGAAGGACAACCGGGAGAGACCCAGTACTTC. As protein: CASSLEGQPGETQYF.